A selection of T cell receptor beta chains follows, all from one sample in a study of CD8 T cells in ankylosing spondylitis. One entry per CDR3 protein results from TCRdb running MiXCR on the 5' RACE reads. The repertoire has roughly 300,000 distinct CDR3 sequences, around 7.6% of them found once; the top ten carry 13% to 15%. Sample: blood, either unsorted or a sorted T cell fraction (not recorded which). The receptors were sampled from a male donor with ankylosing spondylitis. Each CDR3 is given without its conserved first and last residue. The order of the fields is CDR3 length, J gene, V gene, CDR3 protein.

length: 13
J: TRBJ2-2
V: TRBV6-1
CDR3: ASRGVSGNTGELF

length: 10
J: TRBJ1-2
V: TRBV30
CDR3: AWIGTNYGYT

length: 12
J: TRBJ2-2
V: TRBV29-1
CDR3: SVVAAANTGELF

length: 12
J: TRBJ2-2
V: TRBV7-3
CDR3: ASSFSGYTGELF

length: 12
J: TRBJ2-7
V: TRBV5-1
CDR3: ASSPGGATYEQY

length: 13
J: TRBJ2-7
V: TRBV7-9
CDR3: ASSLEGTAKGEQY

length: 12
J: TRBJ2-7
V: TRBV10-3
CDR3: AISVSEIGGEQY

length: 13
J: TRBJ1-2
V: TRBV20-1
CDR3: SAPTDSRFNYGYT

length: 11
J: TRBJ2-7
V: TRBV27
CDR3: ASRGQGSYEQY

length: 13
J: TRBJ2-7
V: TRBV3-1
CDR3: ASSQSSGIAYEQY

length: 14
J: TRBJ2-1
V: TRBV11-2
CDR3: ASSQQIGDYGDEQF

length: 13
J: TRBJ2-7
V: TRBV12-3/TRBV12-4
CDR3: ASSPGTGGTNEQY

length: 11
J: TRBJ1-1
V: TRBV12-3/TRBV12-4
CDR3: ASSLVPYTEAF

length: 13
J: TRBJ2-3
V: TRBV10-3
CDR3: AVTPGLAGTDTQY

length: 15
J: TRBJ2-3
V: TRBV21-1
CDR3: ASSKDRGRQPTDTQY

length: 11
J: TRBJ2-2
V: TRBV20-1
CDR3: SALAGNTGELF

length: 12
J: TRBJ2-2
V: TRBV29-1
CDR3: SVEADANTGELF

length: 12
J: TRBJ2-5
V: TRBV5-1
CDR3: ASSLSLGRETQY

length: 12
J: TRBJ1-2
V: TRBV12-3/TRBV12-4
CDR3: ASSLMPGEGGYT

length: 11
J: TRBJ1-1
V: TRBV7-2
CDR3: AGSLAGSTEAF

length: 13
J: TRBJ2-1
V: TRBV27
CDR3: ASSLRGLPYNEQF

length: 14
J: TRBJ1-5
V: TRBV20-1
CDR3: SAGGGVGGGNQPQH

length: 10
J: TRBJ2-1
V: TRBV28
CDR3: ASSETDNEQF

length: 12
J: TRBJ2-1
V: TRBV11-3
CDR3: ASSLRVGYNEQF

length: 13
J: TRBJ1-1
V: TRBV7-2
CDR3: ASSLVTGSNTEAF

length: 12
J: TRBJ1-1
V: TRBV15
CDR3: ATSSRGENTEAF

length: 12
J: TRBJ1-1
V: TRBV4-1
CDR3: ASSSRTVNTEAF

length: 13
J: TRBJ2-2
V: TRBV9
CDR3: ASSVDRGDTGELF

length: 13
J: TRBJ1-2
V: TRBV28
CDR3: ASSLETRRGYGYT

length: 11
J: TRBJ1-5
V: TRBV7-9
CDR3: ASSFRDNQPQH

length: 8
J: TRBJ1-5
V: TRBV20-1
CDR3: STRDQPQH

length: 12
J: TRBJ1-2
V: TRBV4-3
CDR3: ASSHRGADYGYT

length: 12
J: TRBJ2-1
V: TRBV20-1
CDR3: SASGAGHYNEQF

length: 12
J: TRBJ2-1
V: TRBV7-3
CDR3: ASSVTGTYNEQF

length: 11
J: TRBJ2-1
V: TRBV5-1
CDR3: ASSLDGGNEQF

length: 17
J: TRBJ2-7
V: TRBV5-6
CDR3: ASSRPTVPGLARKGEQY

length: 15
J: TRBJ2-2
V: TRBV28
CDR3: ATLGLAGGPNTGELF

length: 10
J: TRBJ2-1
V: TRBV6-2/TRBV6-3
CDR3: ASRQPHGEQF

length: 10
J: TRBJ2-3
V: TRBV6-2/TRBV6-3
CDR3: ASVGYADTQY

length: 16
J: TRBJ2-1
V: TRBV20-1
CDR3: SAILPGLAVRSYNEQF

length: 14
J: TRBJ1-2
V: TRBV4-3
CDR3: ASSQDLEAGGYGYT

length: 10
J: TRBJ1-6
V: TRBV20-1
CDR3: SGAKYDSPLH

length: 13
J: TRBJ2-7
V: TRBV4-3
CDR3: ASSQDWLATYEQY

length: 15
J: TRBJ2-2
V: TRBV5-8
CDR3: ASSLALGQGRGGELF

length: 12
J: TRBJ1-2
V: TRBV28
CDR3: ASRQQGPNYGYT

length: 14
J: TRBJ2-4
V: TRBV11-2
CDR3: ASSPLAVLAKNIQY

length: 14
J: TRBJ2-1
V: TRBV14
CDR3: ASSQDLLAAYNEQF

length: 13
J: TRBJ2-2
V: TRBV29-1
CDR3: SVGSSNRGVGELF

length: 13
J: TRBJ1-5
V: TRBV4-3
CDR3: ASSPSPGPNQPQH

length: 13
J: TRBJ2-1
V: TRBV7-9
CDR3: ASRTTSGRLDEQF

length: 10
J: TRBJ2-7
V: TRBV28
CDR3: ASGTGAFEQY

length: 12
J: TRBJ2-2
V: TRBV29-1
CDR3: SVGKDRNTGELF

length: 16
J: TRBJ2-2
V: TRBV4-2
CDR3: ASSQDWGSIYSTGELF

length: 10
J: TRBJ2-7
V: TRBV28
CDR3: ASSSPIYEQY

length: 15
J: TRBJ2-4
V: TRBV11-2
CDR3: ASSLGTGRVGDNIQY